This T cell receptor (beta chain) is drawn from a study of beta chain features in type 1 diabetes. Overall study results and limits: Type 1 diabetes patients showed a moderate but significant shortening of TCRB CDR3s in all four CD4+ subsets.

The ends were cut back, 5 bases at V and 4 bases at J, with 12 bases in the middle. CDR3 size: 14 residues. Germline assignment: CDR1 KGHSH and CDR2 LQKENI. TCRB transcripts that were expressed got sequenced, as all of the isolated RNA had been reverse transcribed. The protocol was immunoSEQ multiplex PCR, while the TCRdb copy is restricted to in-frame clones and leaves out a portion. Of a few hundred thousand clones listed, roughly 25% are singletons. Only a few counts were recorded for this clone. The target antigen is unknown. What was sequenced was naive CD4+ T cells from blood. The clonotype comes from a woman in her 30s with type 1 diabetes. This chain links TRBV18 with TRBJ2-1; TRBD2 might be the D (5 bases). CDR3 bases: TGTGCCAGCTCATTAGAGGGAGAATACAATGAGCAGTTCTTC. Its protein is CASSLEGEYNEQFF.